The clone carrying this TCR beta chain was seen ten or more times. This CDR3 is 15 amino acids long. Germline lookup yields CDR1 MDHEN and CDR2 SYDVKM. Trimming shortened V by 3 bases and J by 8 bases, and 19 bases separated the two germline ends. These data come from a study of T cells in Graves' hyperthyroidism and ophthalmopathy. The source material, RNA transcripts, was used to amplify TCR beta CDR3 regions. TCR CDR3 underwent first-round RT-PCR with the HTBI primer set. MiXCR, run by TCRdb on the multiplex PCR reads, gives a single entry per CDR3 protein. Altogether more than 250,000 distinct CDR3 sequences are present, about 15% being singletons, with the ten largest covering about 33%.

The material sequenced was blood. This chain connects TRBV28 to TRBJ1-2, with D perhaps matching TRBD1 (5 bases). This receptor was taken from a woman in her forties or fifties with Graves' hyperthyroidism that later progressed to Graves' ophthalmopathy. The CDR3 region is CASSFYLRAIGGYTF. In DNA, the CDR3 is TGTGCCAGCAGTTTCTACCTCAGGGCCATAGGGGGCTACACCTTC.